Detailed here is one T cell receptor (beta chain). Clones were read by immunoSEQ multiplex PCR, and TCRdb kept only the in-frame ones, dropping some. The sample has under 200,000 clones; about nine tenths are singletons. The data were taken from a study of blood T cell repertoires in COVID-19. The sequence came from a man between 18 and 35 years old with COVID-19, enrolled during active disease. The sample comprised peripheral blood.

CDR3 coding DNA: TGTGCCAGCAGCGTTTCTGGGACAGGGGGTAGAGAGACCCAGTACTTC. This gives the protein CASSVSGTGGRETQYF. This chain links TRBV9 with TRBJ2-5; TRBD1 matches 11 bases. CDR3 size: 16 residues. Germline CDR1 reads SGDLS; CDR2 reads YYNGEE. V trimming: 2 bases; J trimming: 4 bases; junction bases outside the gene matches: 7.